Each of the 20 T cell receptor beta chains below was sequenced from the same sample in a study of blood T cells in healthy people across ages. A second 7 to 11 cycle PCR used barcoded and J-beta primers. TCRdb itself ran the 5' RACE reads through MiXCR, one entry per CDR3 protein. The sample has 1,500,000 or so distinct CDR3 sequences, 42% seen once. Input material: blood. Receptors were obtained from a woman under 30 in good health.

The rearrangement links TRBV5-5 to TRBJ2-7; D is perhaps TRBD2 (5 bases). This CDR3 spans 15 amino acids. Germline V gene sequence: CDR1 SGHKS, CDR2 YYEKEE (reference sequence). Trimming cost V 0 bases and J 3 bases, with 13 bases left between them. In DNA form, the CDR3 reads TGTGCCAGCAGCTTGGGTTCGGGGTTCTACTACGAGCAGTACTTC. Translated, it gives CASSLGSGFYYEQYF.

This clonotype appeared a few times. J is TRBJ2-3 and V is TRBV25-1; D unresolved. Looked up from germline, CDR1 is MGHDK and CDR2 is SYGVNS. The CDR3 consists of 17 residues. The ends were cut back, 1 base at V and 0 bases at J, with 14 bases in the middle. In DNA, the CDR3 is TGTGCCAGCAGTGAATCCCGTATCGACCGTAGCACAGATACGCAGTATTTT. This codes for CASSESRIDRSTDTQYF.

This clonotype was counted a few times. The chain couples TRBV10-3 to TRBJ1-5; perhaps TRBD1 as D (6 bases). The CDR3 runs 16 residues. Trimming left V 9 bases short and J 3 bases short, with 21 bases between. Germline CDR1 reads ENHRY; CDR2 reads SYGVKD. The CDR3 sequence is CAIGFGGLSDNQPQHF. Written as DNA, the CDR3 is TGTGCCATAGGGTTTGGGGGCCTTAGCGACAATCAGCCCCAGCATTTT.

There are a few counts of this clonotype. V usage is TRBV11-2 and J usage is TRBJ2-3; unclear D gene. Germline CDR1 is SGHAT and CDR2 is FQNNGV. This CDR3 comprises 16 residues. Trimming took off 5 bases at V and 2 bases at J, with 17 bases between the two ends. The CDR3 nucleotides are TGTGCCAGCAGCCCTGAGTCTCGGCCGGTCACAGATACGCAGTATTTT. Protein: CASSPESRPVTDTQYF.

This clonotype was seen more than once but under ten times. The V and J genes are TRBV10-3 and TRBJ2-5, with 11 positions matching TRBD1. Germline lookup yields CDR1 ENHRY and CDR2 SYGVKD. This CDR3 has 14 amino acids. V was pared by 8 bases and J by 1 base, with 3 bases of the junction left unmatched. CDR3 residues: CAIQGTGGQETQYF. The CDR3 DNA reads TGTGCCATCCAAGGGACAGGGGGCCAAGAGACCCAGTACTTC.

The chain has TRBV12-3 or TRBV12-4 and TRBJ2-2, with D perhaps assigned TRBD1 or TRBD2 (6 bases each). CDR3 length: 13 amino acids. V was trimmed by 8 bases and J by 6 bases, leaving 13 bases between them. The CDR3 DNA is TGTGCCAGCCGACTGGGGGGCGCCGGGGAGCTGTTTTTT. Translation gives CASRLGGAGELFF.

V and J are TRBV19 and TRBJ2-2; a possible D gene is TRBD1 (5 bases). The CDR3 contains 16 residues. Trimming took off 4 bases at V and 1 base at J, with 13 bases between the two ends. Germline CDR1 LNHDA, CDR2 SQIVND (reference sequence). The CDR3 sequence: CASSTYRRLNTGELFF. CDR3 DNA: TGTGCCAGTAGTACCTACAGGAGACTGAACACCGGGGAGCTGTTTTTT.

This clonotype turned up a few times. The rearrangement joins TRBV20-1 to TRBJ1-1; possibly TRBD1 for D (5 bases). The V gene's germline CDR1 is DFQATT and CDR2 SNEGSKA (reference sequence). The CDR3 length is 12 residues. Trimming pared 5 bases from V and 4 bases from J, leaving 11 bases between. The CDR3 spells CSARGVSTEAFF. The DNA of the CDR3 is TGCAGTGCTCGGGGGGTTTCCACTGAAGCTTTCTTT.

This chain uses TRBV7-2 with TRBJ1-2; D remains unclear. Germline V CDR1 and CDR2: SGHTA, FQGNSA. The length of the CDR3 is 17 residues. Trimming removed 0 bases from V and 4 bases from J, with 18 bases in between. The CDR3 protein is CASSLASFRRSGYGYTF. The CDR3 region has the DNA TGTGCCAGCAGCTTAGCTAGTTTTAGGCGTTCCGGCTATGGCTACACCTTC. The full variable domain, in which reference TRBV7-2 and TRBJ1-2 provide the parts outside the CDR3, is GAGVSQSPSNKVTEKGKDVELRCDPISGHTALYWYRQSLGQGLEFLIYFQGNSAPDKSGLPSDRFSAERTGGSVSTLTIQRTQQEDSAVYLCASSLASFRRSGYGYTFGSGTRLTVV.

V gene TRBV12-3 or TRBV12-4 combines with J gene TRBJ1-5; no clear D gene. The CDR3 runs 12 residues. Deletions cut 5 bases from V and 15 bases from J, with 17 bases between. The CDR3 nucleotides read TGTGCCAGCAGTCCCCTGGGAGGAGTTCCGCATTTT. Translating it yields CASSPLGGVPHF.

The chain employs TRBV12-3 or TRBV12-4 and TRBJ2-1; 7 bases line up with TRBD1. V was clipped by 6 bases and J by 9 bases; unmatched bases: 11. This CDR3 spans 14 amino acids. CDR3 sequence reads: CASRRQGSNSEQFF. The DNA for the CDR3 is TGTGCCAGCAGGAGACAGGGTTCTAACAGTGAGCAGTTCTTC.

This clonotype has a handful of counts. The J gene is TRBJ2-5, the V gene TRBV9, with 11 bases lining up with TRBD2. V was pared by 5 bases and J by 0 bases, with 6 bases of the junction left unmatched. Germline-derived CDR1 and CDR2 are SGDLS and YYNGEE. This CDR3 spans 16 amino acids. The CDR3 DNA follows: TGTGCCAGCAGTATTCCTAGCGGGGGGTACCAAGAGACCCAGTACTTC. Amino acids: CASSIPSGGYQETQYF.

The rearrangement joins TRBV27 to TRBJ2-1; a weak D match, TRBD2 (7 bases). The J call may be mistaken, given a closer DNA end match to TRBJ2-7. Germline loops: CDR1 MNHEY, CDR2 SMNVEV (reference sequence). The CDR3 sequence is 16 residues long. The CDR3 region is CASSPQVGGPYNEQYF. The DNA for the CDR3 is TGTGCCAGCAGTCCGCAAGTGGGGGGGCCCTACAATGAGCAGTACTTC.

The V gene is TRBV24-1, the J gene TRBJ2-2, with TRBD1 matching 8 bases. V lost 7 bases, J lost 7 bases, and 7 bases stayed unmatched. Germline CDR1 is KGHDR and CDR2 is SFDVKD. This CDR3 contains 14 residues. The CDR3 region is CATRRQGMGGELFF. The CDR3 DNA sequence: TGTGCCACCAGAAGACAGGGGATGGGCGGGGAGCTGTTTTTT.

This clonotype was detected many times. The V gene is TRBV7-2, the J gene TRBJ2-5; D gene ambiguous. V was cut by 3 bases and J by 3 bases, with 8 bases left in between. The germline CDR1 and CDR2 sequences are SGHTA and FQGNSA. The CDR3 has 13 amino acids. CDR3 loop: CASSFYREETQYF. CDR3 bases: TGTGCCAGCAGCTTCTATAGAGAAGAGACCCAGTACTTC.

CDR3 loop: CASTLTTGELFF. For the CDR3, the DNA is TGTGCCAGCACGCTAACCACCGGGGAGCTGTTTTTT. The genes are TRBV2 and TRBJ2-2, with D unclear. There are 12 residues in the CDR3. V lost 7 bases and J 4 bases, leaving 7 bases between the germline ends. In germline, CDR1 is SNHLY, CDR2 FYNNEI.

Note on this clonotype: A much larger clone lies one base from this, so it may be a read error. The CDR3 protein is CASSLVPSQDEQFF. The DNA of the CDR3 is TGTGCCAGCAGCTTAGTACCTAGTCAAGATGAGCAGTTCTTC. V is TRBV7-2 and J is TRBJ2-1; D is undetermined. The V end was cut by 1 base, the J end by 8 bases, with 12 bases between. CDR1 is SGHTA and CDR2 is FQGNSA in the germline V gene. The CDR3 consists of 14 residues.

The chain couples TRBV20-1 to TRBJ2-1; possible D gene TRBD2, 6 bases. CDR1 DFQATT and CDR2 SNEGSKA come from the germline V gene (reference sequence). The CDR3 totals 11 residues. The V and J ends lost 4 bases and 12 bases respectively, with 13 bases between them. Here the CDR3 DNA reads TGCAGTGCTATAGAGGCCGGGGGGCAGTTCTTC. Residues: CSAIEAGGQFF.

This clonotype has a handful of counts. The CDR3 sequence is CAWSSQGDQPQHF. The CDR3 DNA sequence: TGTGCCTGGAGTTCCCAGGGGGATCAGCCCCAGCATTTT. V is TRBV30 and J is TRBJ1-5; 7 bases map to TRBD1. CDR3 length: 13 residues. The V and J ends lost 2 bases and 5 bases, in that order; junction bases with no gene match: 3. Germline assignment: CDR1 GTSNPN and CDR2 SVGIG (reference sequence).

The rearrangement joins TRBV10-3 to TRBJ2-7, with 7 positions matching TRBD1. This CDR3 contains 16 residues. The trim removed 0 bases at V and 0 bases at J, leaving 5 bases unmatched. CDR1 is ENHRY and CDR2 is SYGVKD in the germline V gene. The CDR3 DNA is TGTGCCATCAGTGAGTCTGCCAGGGACAGCTCCTACGAGCAGTACTTC. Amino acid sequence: CAISESARDSSYEQYF.